The 10 T cell receptor beta chains below come from one sample, sequenced in a study of control samples from healthy donors and cancer patients (dated by TCRdb to the early 2020s). Library prep was done by the immunoSEQ multiplex PCR assay. In its TCRdb copy, this immuneACCESS table keeps in-frame sequences only and misses some clones. Where compared with another copy, unresolved V genes explain less than half of these, and the others have no known cause. Within this sample are some 49,000 clones, with approximately 92% of them counted one time only. Around 0.8% of the sample is held by the ten biggest clonotypes. The sequenced material came from PBMCs. The receptor set was obtained from a man younger than 45 with colorectal cancer.

The J gene is TRBJ2-1, the V gene TRBV5-1; 7 bases map to TRBD1. The CDR3 covers 16 residues. Germline-derived CDR1 and CDR2 are SGHRS and YFSETQ. V lost 1 base, J lost 2 bases, and 6 bases stayed unmatched. The CDR3 DNA is TGCGCCAGCAGCTTGAGGGGGCCCCATACCTACAATGAGCAGTTCTTC. This translates into CASSLRGPHTYNEQFF.

The chain employs TRBV18 and TRBJ2-7; 8 nucleotides line up with TRBD2. The junction had 10 bases not matched to a gene; V was cut back by 5 bases and J by 4 bases. Germline V gene data show CDR1 as KGHSH and CDR2 as LQKENI. The CDR3 sequence is 15 residues long. CDR3 sequence reads: CASSEGTRGRYEQYF. Here the CDR3 DNA reads TGTGCCAGCTCAGAAGGGACTAGAGGTAGATACGAGCAGTACTTC.

The chain is built from TRBV5-4 and TRBJ1-3; TRBD1 aligns across 10 bases. V was clipped by 0 bases and J by 0 bases; unmatched bases: 6. The germline V gene has CDR1 SGHNT and CDR2 YYREEE (reference sequence). This CDR3 spans 18 amino acids. Here the CDR3 reads CASSLDGQGVYSGNTIYF. As DNA, the CDR3 is TGTGCCAGCAGCTTGGATGGACAGGGGGTATACTCTGGAAACACCATATATTTT.

The chain couples TRBV4-3 to TRBJ2-7; D not resolved. CDR1 and CDR2 from the germline V gene are LGHNA and YSLEER. CDR3 length: 14 amino acids. V shed 0 bases and J shed 3 bases, with 9 bases lying between them. The CDR3 spells CASSQDRRYYEQYF. CDR3 nucleotides: TGCGCCAGCAGCCAAGATAGAAGGTACTACGAGCAGTACTTC.

The rearrangement links TRBV10-3 to TRBJ2-3; TRBD1 matches 7 bases. Germline V lookup: CDR1 ENHRY, CDR2 SYGVKD. J was trimmed by 0 bases and V by 0 bases; bases with no gene match: 12. CDR3 length: 19 amino acids. The CDR3 here is CAISESVTGFLTSTDTQYF. The CDR3 nucleotides read TGTGCCATCAGTGAGTCTGTGACAGGGTTCCTGACTAGCACAGATACGCAGTATTTT.

The CDR3 DNA reads as TGTGCCAGCAGGGGAGGGGAGTGGGCTGAAGCTTTCTTT. Its translation is CASRGGEWAEAFF. The chain links TRBV2 to TRBJ1-1; maybe TRBD1 (5 bases). CDR3 size: 13 residues. Germline CDR1 SNHLY, CDR2 FYNNEI. V lost 6 bases and J 6 bases, leaving 14 bases between the germline ends.

V usage is TRBV6-1 and J usage is TRBJ1-1; the D gene is possibly TRBD1 (5 bases). The germline V gene has CDR1 MNHNS and CDR2 SASEGT. V was shortened by 3 bases and J by 8 bases, with 13 bases between the two germline ends. CDR3 size: 13 residues. CDR3 sequence (DNA): TGTGCCAGCAGTGACCACACACAGGCCGAAGCTTTCTTT. Amino acids: CASSDHTQAEAFF.

The rearrangement uses TRBV19 and TRBJ2-3, with a possible D match to TRBD2 (5 bases). The CDR3 is made up of 16 amino acids. V was clipped by 6 bases and J by 4 bases, with 20 bases between them. Germline-derived CDR1 and CDR2 are LNHDA and SQIVND (reference sequence). The CDR3 DNA sequence: TGTGCCAGTAGCCCCAGGTTTCTAGGAGGCGCAGATACGCAGTATTTT. Amino acids: CASSPRFLGGADTQYF.

The chain joins TRBV13 to TRBJ2-2, with 8 bases that match TRBD2. Trimming removed 2 bases from V and 6 bases from J; junction bases left unmatched: 5. The CDR3 runs 15 residues. The V gene's germline CDR1 is PRHDT and CDR2 FYEKMQ (reference sequence). This CDR3 is CASSLPLAGPGELFF. For the CDR3, the DNA is TGTGCCAGCAGCTTACCCTTAGCGGGGCCCGGGGAGCTGTTTTTT.

The gene calls are TRBV5-1 and TRBJ1-1; D unresolved. This CDR3 comprises 13 residues. Trimming left V 2 bases short and J 1 base short, with 6 bases between. Germline V CDR1 and CDR2: SGHRS, YFSETQ. CDR3 amino acids: CASSLAGNTEAFF. The CDR3 DNA is TGCGCCAGCAGCTTAGCGGGGAACACTGAAGCTTTCTTT.